The present T cell receptor beta chain was sequenced within a study of blood T cell repertoires in COVID-19. Across the whole study: Sites in the United States, Italy and Spain provided acute and convalescent COVID-19 samples.

The V gene's germline CDR1 is DFQATT and CDR2 SNEGSKA (reference sequence). V gave up 3 bases and J gave up 4 bases; unmatched junction bases: 4. The CDR3 length is 14 residues. The protocol was immunoSEQ multiplex PCR, while the TCRdb copy is restricted to in-frame clones and leaves out a portion. The table has 150,000 to 200,000 clones, around four fifths seen once. This TCR was recovered from a woman older than 75 with acute or convalescent COVID-19. The V call is TRBV20-1, the J call TRBJ2-7; 12 bases match TRBD2. Sequenced: peripheral blood. The CDR3 bases are TGCAGTGCTAGTTTCCTAGCGGGAGGGTACGAGCAGTACTTC. Protein product: CSASFLAGGYEQYF.